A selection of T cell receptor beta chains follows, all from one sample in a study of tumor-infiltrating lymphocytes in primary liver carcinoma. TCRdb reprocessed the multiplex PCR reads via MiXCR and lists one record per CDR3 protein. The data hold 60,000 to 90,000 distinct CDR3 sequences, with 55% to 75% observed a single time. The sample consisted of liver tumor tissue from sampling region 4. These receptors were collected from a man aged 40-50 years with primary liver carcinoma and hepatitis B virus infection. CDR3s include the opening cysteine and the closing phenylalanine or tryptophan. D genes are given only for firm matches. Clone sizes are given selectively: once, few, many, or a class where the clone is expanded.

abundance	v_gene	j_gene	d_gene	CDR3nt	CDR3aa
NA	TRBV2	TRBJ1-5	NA	TGTGCCAGCAGTGAATGGGGGAATAGCAATCAGCCCCAGCATTTT	CASSEWGNSNQPQHF
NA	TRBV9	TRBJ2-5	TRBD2	TGTGCCAGCAGCGTCCGGGACTCCGGGAGGGAGACCCAGTACTTC	CASSVRDSGRETQYF
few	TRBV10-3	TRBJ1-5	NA	TGTGCCATCAGTGAGTATGAGGGCGATCAGCCCCAGCATTTT	CAISEYEGDQPQHF
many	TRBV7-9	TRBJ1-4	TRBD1	TGTGCCAGCAGCTTCGACTTGGACAGGGTCGGTGAAAAACTGTTTTTT	CASSFDLDRVGEKLFF
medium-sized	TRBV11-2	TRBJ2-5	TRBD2	TGTGCCAGCAGCTCGATACTAGCGGGCCCGCTAGAGACCCAGTACTTC	CASSSILAGPLETQYF
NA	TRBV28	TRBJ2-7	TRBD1	TGTGATAGCAGTTTGGGTCCAGGGACAGGGCTAGGGGCCTACGAGCAGTACTTC	CDSSLGPGTGLGAYEQYF
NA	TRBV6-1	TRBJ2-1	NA	TGTGCCAGCAGTAAAGATAGGGTTCTAAATGAGCGGTTCTTC	CASSKDRVLNERFF
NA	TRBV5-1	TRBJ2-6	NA	TGCGCCAGCGGACGGACCTCCGGGACCAACGTCCTGACTTTC	CASGRTSGTNVLTF
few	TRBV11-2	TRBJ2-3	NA	TGTGCTAGCACCCTATTGAGAGGTACGCAGTATTTT	CASTLLRGTQYF
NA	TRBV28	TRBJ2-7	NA	TGTGCCAGCAGTTTCCCGGGGTACTACGAGCAGTACTTC	CASSFPGYYEQYF
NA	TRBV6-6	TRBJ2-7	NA	TGTGCCAGCAGTTCGTTACTCTACGAGCAGTACTTC	CASSSLLYEQYF
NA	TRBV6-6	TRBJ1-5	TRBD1	TGTGCCAGCACTGCGCGGACAGGGGGCGGGCAGCCCCAGCATTTT	CASTARTGGGQPQHF
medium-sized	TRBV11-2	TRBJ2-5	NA	TGTGCCAGCAGCTTAGATTTTCTGGAGACCCAGTACTTC	CASSLDFLETQYF
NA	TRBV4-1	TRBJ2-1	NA	TGCGCCAGCAGCCAAGGATGGTATTCCGACAATGAGCAGTTTTTC	CASSQGWYSDNEQFF
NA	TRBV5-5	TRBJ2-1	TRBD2	TGTACCAGCAGCTTGTCTGGCGGGAGGTTGGATGAGCAGTTCTTC	CTSSLSGGRLDEQFF
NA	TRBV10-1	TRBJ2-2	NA	TGCGCCAGCAGTGAGAGTCCAAGATCCCAGAACACCGGGGAGCTGTTTTTT	CASSESPRSQNTGELFF
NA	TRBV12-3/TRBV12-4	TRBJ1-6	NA	TGTGTCAGCAGGGAGACAGTAAACTCACCCCTCCGCTTT	CVSRETVNSPLRF
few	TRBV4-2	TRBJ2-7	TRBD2	TGTGCCACTACTGGATTAGCGGGACTTTATAAGTCCTACGAGCAGTATTTC	CATTGLAGLYKSYEQYF
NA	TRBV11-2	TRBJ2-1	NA	TGTGCCAATAGCTTAGGCTGGACAAGGGACTACAATGAGCAGTTCTTC	CANSLGWTRDYNEQFF
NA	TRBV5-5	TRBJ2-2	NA	TGTGCTAGCAGCTTGGAATCTACCTTAATGACCGGGGAGCTGCTTTTT	CASSLESTLMTGELLF
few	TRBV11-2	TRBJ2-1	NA	TGTGCCCGCGGCTTAGGAGGGTACAATGAGCAGTTCTTC	CARGLGGYNEQFF
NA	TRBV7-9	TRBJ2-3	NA	TGTGCCAACAGCTCGGGATCAGACACGCAGTATTTT	CANSSGSDTQYF
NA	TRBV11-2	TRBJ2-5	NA	TGTGCCAGCAACCTCCAAGCCTCAGGGCTGGAGACCCAATACTTC	CASNLQASGLETQYF
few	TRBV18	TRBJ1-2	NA	TGTGCCAGCTCACCACAGTCGGGGCAGGGCTACACCTTC	CASSPQSGQGYTF
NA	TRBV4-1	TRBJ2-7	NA	TGCGCCAGCAGCCAAGAGGGACCCGCAGCCTACGAGCAGCACTTC	CASSQEGPAAYEQHF
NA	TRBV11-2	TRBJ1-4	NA	TGTGCCAGCAGCTTAGAGTTTTTGGACGAAAAACTGTTTTTT	CASSLEFLDEKLFF
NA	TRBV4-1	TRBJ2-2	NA	TGTGCCTGCAGCCAAGGGCAAGGCGGGGAGCTGTTTTTT	CACSQGQGGELFF
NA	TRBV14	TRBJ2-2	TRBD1	TGTGCCAGCAGGTCGGGACAGAACACCGGGTGGCTGTTTTTT	CASRSGQNTGWLFF
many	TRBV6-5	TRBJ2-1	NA	TGTGCCAGCAGCCGACTCCTTAGCTCCTACAATGAGCAGTTCTTC	CASSRLLSSYNEQFF
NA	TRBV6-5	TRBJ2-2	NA	TGTGCCAGCTCAGCGTCGTACTGGGACGGGGAACTGTTTTTT	CASSASYWDGELFF
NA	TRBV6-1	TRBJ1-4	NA	TGTGTCAGCAGTGCCGAGGGGGGGCTTAATGAAAAACTGTTTTTT	CVSSAEGGLNEKLFF
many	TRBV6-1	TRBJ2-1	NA	TGTGCCAGCAGTGAATTATTGGCGGTTCAGTACAATGAGCAGTTCTTC	CASSELLAVQYNEQFF
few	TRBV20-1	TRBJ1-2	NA	TGCAGTGCTCCCGGACAGTATGGCTACACCTTC	CSAPGQYGYTF
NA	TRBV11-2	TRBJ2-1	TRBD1	TGTGCCAGCAGCCGAGGGGGCGTGAGTCCCACAGAAGAGCAGTTCTTC	CASSRGGVSPTEEQFF
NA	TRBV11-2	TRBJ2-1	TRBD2	TGTGCCAGCAGCTTTCAACTAGCGAGAGTCAATGTGCAGTTCTTC	CASSFQLARVNVQFF
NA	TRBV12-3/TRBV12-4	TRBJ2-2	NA	TGTGCCAGCATTCACAGGACAGCCGGGGAGCTGTTTTTT	CASIHRTAGELFF
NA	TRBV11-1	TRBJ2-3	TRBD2	TGTGCCAGCTGCCCCGGGACTAGCACACGAACAGATACGCAGTATTTT	CASCPGTSTRTDTQYF
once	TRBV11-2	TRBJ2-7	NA	TGTGCCAGGAGCCCTTCGGCTAGCACCTACGAGCAGTGCTTC	CARSPSASTYEQCF
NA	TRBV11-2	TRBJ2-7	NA	TGTGCCAGCAGCTCCACCGGGACAAGAGTCTACGAGCAGTACTTC	CASSSTGTRVYEQYF
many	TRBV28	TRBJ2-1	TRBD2	TGTGCCAGCAGCCGAGGGACTAGCGGGAGCCATGAGCAGTTCTTC	CASSRGTSGSHEQFF
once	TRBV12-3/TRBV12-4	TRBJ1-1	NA	TGTGCCAGAATTTTTGGGGCCACTGAAGCTTTCTTT	CARIFGATEAFF